These 9 T cell receptor beta chains originate from one sample sequenced in a study of blood T cell repertoires in COVID-19. Clones were read by immunoSEQ multiplex PCR, and TCRdb kept only the in-frame ones, dropping some. The sample holds about 400,000 clones, approximately 87% seen once. The specimen was PBMCs or T cells enriched from blood (not recorded which). These TCRs come from a man aged 40-49 years in a cohort exposed to, infected with or recovered from COVID-19 (not recorded which).

This chain connects TRBV14 to TRBJ2-1, with TRBD2 matching over 10 bases. The CDR3 spans 20 residues. V was clipped by 4 bases and J by 0 bases; unmatched bases: 15. Germline-derived CDR1 and CDR2 are SGHDN and FVKESK. The DNA of the CDR3 is TGTGCCAGCAGCCCCCTCTTTGCTAGCGGGAGACCCTCCTCCTACAATGAGCAGTTCTTC. It yields the protein CASSPLFASGRPSSYNEQFF.

This clone has more than one count but fewer than ten. The genes are TRBV19 and TRBJ2-2, with 7 bases aligning to TRBD1. J gave up 0 bases and V 9 bases, and 10 bases lay outside the gene matches. Germline CDR1 reads LNHDA; CDR2 reads SQIVND (reference sequence). This CDR3 has 16 residues. DNA of the CDR3: TGTGCCAGCACAAACGACAGGGCCGCGAACACCGGGGAGCTGTTTTTT. Translated, it gives CASTNDRAANTGELFF. Combining the CDR3 with reference TRBV19 and TRBJ2-2 gives the whole variable domain DGGITQSPKYLFRKEGQNVTLSCEQNLNHDAMYWYRQDPGQGLRLIYYSQIVNDFQKGDIAEGYSVSREKKESFPLTVTSAQKNPTAFYLCASTNDRAANTGELFFGEGSRLTVL.

The V gene is TRBV5-1, the J gene TRBJ1-1, with 12 bases matching TRBD1. The germline gives CDR1 SGHRS, CDR2 YFSETQ. The CDR3 runs 17 residues. V shed 2 bases and J 1 base; nucleotides not matched to a gene: 6. Here the CDR3 DNA reads TGCGCCAGCAGCTTCACCGGGACAGGGGGCAGGAACACTGAAGCTTTCTTT. This sequence encodes CASSFTGTGGRNTEAFF. The full variable domain, its missing parts supplied by reference TRBV5-1 and TRBJ1-1, is KAGVTQTPRYLIKTRGQQVTLSCSPISGHRSVSWYQQTPGQGLQFLFEYFSETQRNKGNFPGRFSGRQFSNSRSEMNVSTLELGDSALYLCASSFTGTGGRNTEAFFGQGTRLTVV.

Here the CDR3 reads CASSTRQGPDTQYF. The CDR3, as DNA: TGTGCCAGCAGCACCCGACAGGGCCCAGATACGCAGTATTTT. The rearrangement joins TRBV7-2 to TRBJ2-3, with 7 bases that match TRBD1. Trimming at V came to 5 bases and at J to 4 bases, leaving 6 bases not matched to a gene. The CDR3 runs 14 residues. In germline, CDR1 is SGHTA, CDR2 FQGNSA.

This chain joins TRBV11-3 and TRBJ1-6, with 7 bases lining up with TRBD1. Germline values: CDR1 SGHNT, CDR2 YENEEA. The ends lost 5 bases at V and 7 bases at J; junction bases unmatched: 5. CDR3 size: 14 residues. The CDR3 loop reads CASSRDSSNSPLHF. The CDR3, as DNA: TGTGCCAGCAGCAGGGACAGTAGCAATTCACCCCTCCACTTT.

V and J are TRBV28 and TRBJ2-3; 8 positions match TRBD2. The CDR3 sequence is 15 residues long. The J segment lost 1 base and the V segment lost 7 bases, leaving 7 bases of the junction unmatched. Germline V gene data show CDR1 as MDHEN and CDR2 as SYDVKM. The CDR3 here is CASIQAGAGTDTQYF. The CDR3 nucleotides read TGTGCCAGCATCCAAGCGGGAGCGGGCACAGATACGCAGTATTTT.

The rearrangement joins TRBV5-5 to TRBJ2-7; D is possibly TRBD1 (6 bases). V shed 5 bases and J shed 7 bases, with 7 bases lying between them. Germline assignment: CDR1 SGHKS and CDR2 YYEKEE (reference sequence). The CDR3 sequence is 10 residues long. CDR3 sequence: CASRGHEQYF. In DNA form, the CDR3 reads TGTGCCAGCAGGGGACATGAGCAGTACTTC.

The chain joins TRBV5-1 to TRBJ2-2, with 15 positions matching TRBD2. V shed 4 bases, J shed 3 bases, and the junction held 7 bases outside the gene matches. The CDR3 runs 18 residues. Germline CDR1 and CDR2: SGHRS and YFSETQ. This chain's CDR3 is CASSLGLAGGRYTGELFF. CDR3 in DNA: TGCGCCAGCAGCCTGGGACTAGCGGGAGGAAGGTACACCGGGGAGCTGTTTTTT.

V gene TRBV4-1 combines with J gene TRBJ2-1, with TRBD2 matching over 8 bases. The CDR3 is 16 residues long. The V and J ends lost 1 base and 2 bases, in that order; junction bases with no gene match: 4. Germline-derived CDR1 and CDR2 are MGHRA and YSYEKL. In DNA, the CDR3 is TGCGCCAGCAGCCAAGGATTTAGCGGGGCCTACAATGAGCAGTTCTTC. Translation: CASSQGFSGAYNEQFF.